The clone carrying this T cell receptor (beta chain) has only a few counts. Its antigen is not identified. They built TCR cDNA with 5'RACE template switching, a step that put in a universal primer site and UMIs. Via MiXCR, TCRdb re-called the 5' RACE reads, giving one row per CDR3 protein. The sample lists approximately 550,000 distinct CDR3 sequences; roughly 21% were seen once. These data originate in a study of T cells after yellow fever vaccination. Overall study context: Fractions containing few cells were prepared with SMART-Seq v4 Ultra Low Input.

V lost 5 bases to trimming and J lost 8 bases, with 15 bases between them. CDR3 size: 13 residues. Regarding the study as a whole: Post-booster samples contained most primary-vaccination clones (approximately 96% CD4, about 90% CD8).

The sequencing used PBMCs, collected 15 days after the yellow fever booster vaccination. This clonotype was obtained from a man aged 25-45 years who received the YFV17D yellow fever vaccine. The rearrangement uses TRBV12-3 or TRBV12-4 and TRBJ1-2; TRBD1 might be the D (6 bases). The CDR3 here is CASSGGQSEGYTF. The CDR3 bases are TGTGCCAGCAGTGGGGGGCAGTCTGAGGGCTACACCTTC.